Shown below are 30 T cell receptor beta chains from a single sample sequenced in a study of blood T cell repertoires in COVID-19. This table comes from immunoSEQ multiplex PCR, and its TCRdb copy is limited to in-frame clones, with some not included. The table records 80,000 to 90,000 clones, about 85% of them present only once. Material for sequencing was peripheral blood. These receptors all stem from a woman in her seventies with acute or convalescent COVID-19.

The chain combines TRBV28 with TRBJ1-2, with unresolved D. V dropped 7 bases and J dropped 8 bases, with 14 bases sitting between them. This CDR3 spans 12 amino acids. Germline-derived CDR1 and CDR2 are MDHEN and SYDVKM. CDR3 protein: CASTGEVQGYTF. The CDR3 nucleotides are TGTGCCAGCACCGGAGAGGTCCAGGGCTACACCTTC.

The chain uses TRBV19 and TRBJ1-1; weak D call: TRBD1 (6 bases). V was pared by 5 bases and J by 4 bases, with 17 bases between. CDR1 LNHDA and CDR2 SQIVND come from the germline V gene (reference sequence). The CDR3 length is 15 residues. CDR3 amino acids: CASSRGGGESTEAFF. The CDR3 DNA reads TGTGCCAGTAGTCGCGGGGGCGGAGAATCCACTGAAGCTTTCTTT.

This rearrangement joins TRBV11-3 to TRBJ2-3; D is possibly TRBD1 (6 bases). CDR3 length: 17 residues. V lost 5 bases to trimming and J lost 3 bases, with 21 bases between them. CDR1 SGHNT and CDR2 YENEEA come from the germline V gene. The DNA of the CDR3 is TGTGCCAGCAGCGCGACCCCTCAGGGGAGTATGACAGATACGCAGTATTTT. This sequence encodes CASSATPQGSMTDTQYF. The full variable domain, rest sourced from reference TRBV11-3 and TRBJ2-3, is EAGVVQSPRYKIIEKKQPVAFWCNPISGHNTLYWYLQNLGQGPELLIRYENEEAVDDSQLPKDRFSAERLKGVDSTLKIQPAELGDSAVYLCASSATPQGSMTDTQYFGPGTRLTVL.

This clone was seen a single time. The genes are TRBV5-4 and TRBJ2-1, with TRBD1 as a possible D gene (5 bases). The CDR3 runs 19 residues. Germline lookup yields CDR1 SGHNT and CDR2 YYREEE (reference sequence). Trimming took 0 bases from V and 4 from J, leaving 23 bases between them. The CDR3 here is CASSLGVGGGALLYNEQFF. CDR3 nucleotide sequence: TGTGCCAGCAGCTTGGGAGTAGGTGGTGGGGCCCTTCTTTACAATGAGCAGTTCTTC. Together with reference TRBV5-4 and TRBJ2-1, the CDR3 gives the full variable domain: ETGVTQSPTHLIKTRGQQVTLRCSSQSGHNTVSWYQQALGQGPQFIFQYYREEENGRGNFPPRFSGLQFPNYSSELNVNALELDDSALYLCASSLGVGGGALLYNEQFFGPGTRLTVL.

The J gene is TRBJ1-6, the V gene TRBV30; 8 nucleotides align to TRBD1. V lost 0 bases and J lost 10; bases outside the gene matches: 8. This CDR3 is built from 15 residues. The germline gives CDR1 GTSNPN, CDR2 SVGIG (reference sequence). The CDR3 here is CAWSVSVQGESPLHF. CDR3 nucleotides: TGTGCCTGGAGTGTATCGGTACAGGGGGAATCACCCCTCCACTTT.

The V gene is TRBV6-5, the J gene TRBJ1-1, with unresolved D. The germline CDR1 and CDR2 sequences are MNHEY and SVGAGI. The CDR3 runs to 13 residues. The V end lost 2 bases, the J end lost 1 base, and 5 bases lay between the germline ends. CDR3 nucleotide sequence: TGTGCCAGCAGTTACGCCGGGAACACTGAAGCTTTCTTT. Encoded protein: CASSYAGNTEAFF.

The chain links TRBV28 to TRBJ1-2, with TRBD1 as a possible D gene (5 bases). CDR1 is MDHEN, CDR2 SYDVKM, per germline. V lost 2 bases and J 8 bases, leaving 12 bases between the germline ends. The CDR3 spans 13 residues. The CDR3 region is CASSLGRVGGYTF. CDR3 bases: TGTGCCAGCAGTTTAGGCAGGGTAGGCGGCTACACCTTC.

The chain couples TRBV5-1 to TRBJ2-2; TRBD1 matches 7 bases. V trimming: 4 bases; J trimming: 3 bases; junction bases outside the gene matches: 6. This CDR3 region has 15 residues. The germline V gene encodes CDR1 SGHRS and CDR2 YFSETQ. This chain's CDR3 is CASSADRAYTGELFF. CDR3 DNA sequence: TGCGCCAGCAGCGCCGACAGGGCTTACACCGGGGAGCTGTTTTTT.

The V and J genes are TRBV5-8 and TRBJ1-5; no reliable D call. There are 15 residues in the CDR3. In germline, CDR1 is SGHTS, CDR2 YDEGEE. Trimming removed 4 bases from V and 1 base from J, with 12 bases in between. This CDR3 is CASSPGSLSNQPQHF. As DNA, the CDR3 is TGTGCCAGCAGCCCGGGGTCCCTCAGCAATCAGCCCCAGCATTTT.

In DNA, the CDR3 is TGTGCCAGTAGTATTGGACAGGGGGCTTTCAATCAGCCCCAGCATTTT. Translating it yields CASSIGQGAFNQPQHF. V usage is TRBV19 and J usage is TRBJ1-5, with 11 bases lining up with TRBD1. The CDR3 has 16 amino acids. V dropped 3 bases and J dropped 3; count of bases not matched to a gene: 4. Looked up from germline, CDR1 is LNHDA and CDR2 is SQIVND (reference sequence).

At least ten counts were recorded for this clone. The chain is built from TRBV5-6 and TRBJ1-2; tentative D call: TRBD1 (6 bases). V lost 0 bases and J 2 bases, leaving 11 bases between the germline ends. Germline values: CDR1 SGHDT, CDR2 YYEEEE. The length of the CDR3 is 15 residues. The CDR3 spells CASSLAAGANYGYTF. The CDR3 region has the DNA TGTGCCAGCAGCTTGGCGGCAGGGGCGAACTATGGCTACACCTTC.

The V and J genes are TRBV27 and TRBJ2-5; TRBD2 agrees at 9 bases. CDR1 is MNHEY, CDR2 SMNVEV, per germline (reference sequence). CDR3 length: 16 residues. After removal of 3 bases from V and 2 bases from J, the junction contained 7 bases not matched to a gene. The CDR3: CASSFLASGEQETQYF. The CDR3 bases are TGTGCCAGCAGTTTCCTGGCTAGCGGGGAACAAGAGACCCAGTACTTC.

The CDR3 coding sequence is TGTGCCAGCAGCTTAGCCTACGGACAGTTCCACACTGAAGCTTTCTTT. It is translated as CASSLAYGQFHTEAFF. The chain recombines TRBV7-9 with TRBJ1-1; maybe TRBD1 (6 bases). The germline CDR1 and CDR2 sequences are SEHNR and FQNEAQ (reference sequence). Trimming cost V 0 bases and J 3 bases, with 14 bases left between them. The CDR3 loop spans 16 amino acids.

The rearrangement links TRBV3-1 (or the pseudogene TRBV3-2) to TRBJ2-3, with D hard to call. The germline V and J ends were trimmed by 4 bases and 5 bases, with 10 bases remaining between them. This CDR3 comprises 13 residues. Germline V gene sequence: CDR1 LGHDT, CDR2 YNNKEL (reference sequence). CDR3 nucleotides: TGTGCCAGCAGCCTCGAAACTGAAGATACGCAGTATTTT. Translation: CASSLETEDTQYF.

The CDR3 loop reads CASSQEVQLHYGYTF. The CDR3 bases are TGCGCCAGCAGCCAAGAAGTACAGCTTCACTATGGCTACACCTTC. The J gene is TRBJ1-2, the V gene TRBV4-1; unclear D gene. Germline CDR1 is MGHRA and CDR2 is YSYEKL. The V gene lost 0 bases and the J gene lost 3 bases, with 11 bases spanning the gap. The CDR3 length is 15 residues.

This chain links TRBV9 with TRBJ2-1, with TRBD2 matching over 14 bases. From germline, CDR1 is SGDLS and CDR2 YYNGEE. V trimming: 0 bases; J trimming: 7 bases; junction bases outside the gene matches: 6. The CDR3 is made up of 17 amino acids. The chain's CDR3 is CASSVGPGLAGENEQFF. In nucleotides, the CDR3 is TGTGCCAGCAGCGTAGGGCCGGGACTAGCGGGAGAGAATGAGCAGTTCTTC.

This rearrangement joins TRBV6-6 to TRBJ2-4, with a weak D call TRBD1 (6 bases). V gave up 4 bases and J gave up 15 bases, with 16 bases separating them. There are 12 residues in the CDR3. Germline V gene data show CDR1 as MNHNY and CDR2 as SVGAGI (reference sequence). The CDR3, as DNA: TGTGCCAGCAGTTCCGAGGGGGTGGGTCGGTACTTC. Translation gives CASSSEGVGRYF.

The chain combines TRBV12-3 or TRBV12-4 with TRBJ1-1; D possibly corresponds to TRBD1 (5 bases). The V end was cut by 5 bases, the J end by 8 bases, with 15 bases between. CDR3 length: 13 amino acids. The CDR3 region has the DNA TGTGCCAGCAGTCCAGACAGACGGACAGAAGCTTTCTTT. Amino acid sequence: CASSPDRRTEAFF.

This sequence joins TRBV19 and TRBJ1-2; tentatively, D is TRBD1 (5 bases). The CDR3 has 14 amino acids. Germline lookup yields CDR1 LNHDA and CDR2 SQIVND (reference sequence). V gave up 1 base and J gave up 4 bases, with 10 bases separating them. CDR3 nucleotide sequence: TGTGCCAGTAGTATAGGAGGGGACTTCTATGGCTACACCTTC. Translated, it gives CASSIGGDFYGYTF.

CDR3 loop: CASSLRGLGENIQYF. CDR3 coding DNA: TGTGCCAGCAGCTTGCGGGGGCTCGGGGAAAACATTCAGTACTTC. The genes are TRBV7-9 and TRBJ2-4, with D possibly matching TRBD2 (7 bases). This CDR3 is built from 15 residues. Germline values: CDR1 SEHNR, CDR2 FQNEAQ (reference sequence). V lost 3 bases and J lost 5, with 14 bases in between. The full variable domain, rest sourced from reference TRBV7-9 and TRBJ2-4, is DTGVSQNPRHKITKRGQNVTFRCDPISEHNRLYWYRQTLGQGPEFLTYFQNEAQLEKSRLLSDRFSAERPKGSFSTLEIQRTEQGDSAMYLCASSLRGLGENIQYFGAGTRLSVL.

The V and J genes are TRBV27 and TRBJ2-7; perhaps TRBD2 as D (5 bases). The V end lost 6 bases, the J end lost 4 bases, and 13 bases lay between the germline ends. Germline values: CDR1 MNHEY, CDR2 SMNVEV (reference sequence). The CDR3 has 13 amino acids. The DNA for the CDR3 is TGTGCCAGCAGCCCCGGGATTGGTTACGAGCAGTACGTC. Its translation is CASSPGIGYEQYV.

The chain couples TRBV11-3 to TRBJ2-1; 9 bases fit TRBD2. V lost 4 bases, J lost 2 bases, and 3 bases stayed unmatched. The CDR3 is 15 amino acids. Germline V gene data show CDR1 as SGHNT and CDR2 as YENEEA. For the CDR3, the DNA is TGTGCCAGCAGCTATAGCGGGGGACCCTACAATGAGCAGTTCTTC. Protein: CASSYSGGPYNEQFF.

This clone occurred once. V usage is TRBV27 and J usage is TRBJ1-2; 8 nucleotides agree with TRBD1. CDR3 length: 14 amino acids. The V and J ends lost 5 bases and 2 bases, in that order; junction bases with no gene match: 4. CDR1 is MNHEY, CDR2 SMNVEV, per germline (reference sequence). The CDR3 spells CASSRTGPNYGYTF. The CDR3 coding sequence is TGTGCCAGCAGTCGGACAGGGCCCAACTATGGCTACACCTTC.

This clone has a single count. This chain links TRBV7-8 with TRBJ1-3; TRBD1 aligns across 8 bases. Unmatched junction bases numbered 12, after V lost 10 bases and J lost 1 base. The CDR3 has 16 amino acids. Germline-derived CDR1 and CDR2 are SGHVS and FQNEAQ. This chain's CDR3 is CATLGGQGWSGNTIYF. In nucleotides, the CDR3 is TGTGCCACCCTGGGAGGACAGGGCTGGTCTGGAAACACCATATATTTT.

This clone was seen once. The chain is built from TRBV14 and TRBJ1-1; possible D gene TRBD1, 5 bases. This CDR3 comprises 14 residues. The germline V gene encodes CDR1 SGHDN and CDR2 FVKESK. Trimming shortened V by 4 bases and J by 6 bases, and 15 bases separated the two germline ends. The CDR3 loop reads CASSPLGGSAEAFF. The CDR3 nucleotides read TGTGCCAGCAGCCCCCTCGGGGGGTCAGCTGAAGCTTTCTTT.

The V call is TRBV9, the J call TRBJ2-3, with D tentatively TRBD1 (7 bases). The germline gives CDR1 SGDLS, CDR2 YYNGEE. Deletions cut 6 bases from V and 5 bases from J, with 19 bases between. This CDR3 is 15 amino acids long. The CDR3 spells CASTPARGEKDTQYF. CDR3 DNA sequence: TGTGCCAGCACCCCCGCCAGGGGGGAGAAAGATACGCAGTATTTT.

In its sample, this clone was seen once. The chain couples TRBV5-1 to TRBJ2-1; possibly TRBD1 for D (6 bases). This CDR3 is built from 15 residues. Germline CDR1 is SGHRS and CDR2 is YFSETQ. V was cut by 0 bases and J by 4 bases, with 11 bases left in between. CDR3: CASSLVAGAYNEQFF. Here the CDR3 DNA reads TGCGCCAGCAGCTTGGTGGCAGGGGCTTACAATGAGCAGTTCTTC.

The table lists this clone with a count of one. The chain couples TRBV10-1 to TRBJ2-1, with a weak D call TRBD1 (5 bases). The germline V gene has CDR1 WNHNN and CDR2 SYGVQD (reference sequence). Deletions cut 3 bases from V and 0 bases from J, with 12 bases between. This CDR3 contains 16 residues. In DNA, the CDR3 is TGCGCCAGCAGTGATCGGCAGGGAAGCTCCTACAATGAGCAGTTCTTC. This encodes CASSDRQGSSYNEQFF.

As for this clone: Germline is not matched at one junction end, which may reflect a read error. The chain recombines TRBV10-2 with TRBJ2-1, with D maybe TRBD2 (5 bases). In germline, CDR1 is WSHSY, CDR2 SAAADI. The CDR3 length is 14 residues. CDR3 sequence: CASTEIIGLGEQFF. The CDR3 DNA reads TGCGCCAGCACTGAGATTATCGGACTCGGGGAGCAGTTCTTC.

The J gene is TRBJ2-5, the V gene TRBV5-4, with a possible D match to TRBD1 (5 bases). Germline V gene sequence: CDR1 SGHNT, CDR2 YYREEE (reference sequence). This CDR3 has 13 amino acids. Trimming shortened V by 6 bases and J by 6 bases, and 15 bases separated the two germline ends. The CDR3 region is CASKLPGMKTQYF. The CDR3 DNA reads TGTGCCAGCAAATTGCCAGGGATGAAGACCCAGTACTTC.